The sample holds one count of the clone carrying this T cell receptor beta chain. After removal of 1 base from V and 5 bases from J, the junction contained 4 bases not matched to a gene. The CDR3 is made up of 15 amino acids. Germline V gives CDR1 KGHSH, CDR2 LQKENI. This sample is part of a study of blood T cell repertoires in COVID-19. Turning to the study itself: COVID-19 samples, acute and convalescent, were from the United States, Italy and Spain. In each case, the material was cDNA or gDNA derived from T cells, B-cell-depleted T cells, or PBMCs.

In the original analysis: Reference gene primers were amplified, and this amplification served to estimate nucleated cell counts. Measured with immunoSEQ multiplex PCR; TCRdb has only the in-frame clones, and not every one. From that table come the V and J calls and clone size; the DNA was used to work out D and trimming. The sample lists fewer than 120,000 clones, over 65% occurring once. The chain couples TRBV18 to TRBJ2-1; 8 positions match TRBD2. The specimen sequenced was peripheral blood. This receptor was identified in an elderly woman with acute or convalescent COVID-19. This chain's CDR3 is CASSPLTSAHNEQFF. The CDR3 DNA reads as TGTGCCAGCTCACCACTGACTAGCGCACACAATGAGCAGTTCTTC. The whole variable domain, remainder taken from reference TRBV18 and TRBJ2-1, is NAGVMQNPRHLVRRRGQEARLRCSPMKGHSHVYWYRQLPEEGLKFMVYLQKENIIDESGMPKERFSAEFPKEGPSILRIQQVVRGDSAAYFCASSPLTSAHNEQFFGPGTRLTVL.